These T cell receptor beta chains were read from a single sample in a study of tissue T cells after allogeneic stem cell transplantation. Profiling relied on immunoSEQ multiplex PCR, and the TCRdb table lists in-frame clones only, not all of them. Found here are approximately 3,700 clones, roughly 70% of them singletons; the top ten hold 9% to 10%. Source: left colon tissue, taken at autopsy. Receptor source: a woman aged 18-49 years with breast cancer. The conserved cysteine and the conserved F or W are not part of the CDR3 here. Only some rows state a clone size, as once, few, many or a class for expanded clones.

ASSSVANSPLH	.	TRBV6-6	TRBJ1-6
AAAGDPWDTEAF	.	TRBV7-9	TRBJ1-1
ASSSGTDYEQY	.	TRBV6-2/TRBV6-3	TRBJ2-7
ASSLSSASNTGELF	.	TRBV7-3	TRBJ2-2
ASSEAGLASDTQY	.	TRBV6-1	TRBJ2-3
ASSPPGSGKTDTQY	.	TRBV4-2	TRBJ2-3
ASSPPSGMGRTQY	.	TRBV18	TRBJ2-5
ASSETSGSSDTQY	.	TRBV4-3	TRBJ2-3
ASSFNDWKDGYT	.	TRBV5-1	TRBJ1-2
ASSQLPGRNTPNSPLH	.	TRBV4-2	TRBJ1-6
ASSLAPVWTDNEKLF	.	TRBV7-8	TRBJ1-4
ASSYFFGTGGQSDYGYT	once	TRBV6-2/TRBV6-3	TRBJ1-2
ASSPYINTGELF	once	TRBV5-4	TRBJ2-2
ASSQAANTGELF	.	TRBV4-3	TRBJ2-2
ASSYRTTGDSPLH	once	TRBV6-5	TRBJ1-6
ASSDAGGGWHGYT	.	TRBV7-2	TRBJ1-2
ASSVGRGSSGRASTETQY	.	TRBV9	TRBJ2-5
ASSTVPLTSGRADEQY	.	TRBV27	TRBJ2-7
ASKDGGNSDTQY	once	TRBV7-2	TRBJ2-3
ASSYTGLAGANEQY	.	TRBV6-5	TRBJ2-7
ATLPGSSYEQY	.	TRBV10-3	TRBJ2-7
ASRPHSAGPDTQY	.	TRBV7-2	TRBJ2-3
ASSPVGYNEKLF	.	TRBV28	TRBJ1-4
ASSDGKSWAGGGNTIY	.	TRBV25-1	TRBJ1-3
ASSSQGMGYNSPLH	.	TRBV5-1	TRBJ1-6
ASSPPRRNYGYT	.	TRBV28	TRBJ1-2
SVVEGERELF	.	TRBV29-1	TRBJ2-2
ASSGLASSTDTQY	.	TRBV7-9	TRBJ2-3
ASRDRGGYGYT	few	TRBV2	TRBJ1-2
ASSLNSGGGTDTQY	.	TRBV4-3	TRBJ2-3
ASSEPGREETQY	.	TRBV25-1	TRBJ2-5
ASSRNRGGNQPQH	large	TRBV6-2/TRBV6-3	TRBJ1-5
ASIRAGTSGTYEQY	.	TRBV28	TRBJ2-7
ASRGARVEAF	.	TRBV19	TRBJ1-1
ASSSGTKPAYEQY	.	TRBV28	TRBJ2-7
ASSQDNNQPQH	.	TRBV3-1/TRBV3-2	TRBJ1-5
ASSPGRGYGYT	.	TRBV4-3	TRBJ1-2
ASMAYTEAF	once	TRBV2	TRBJ1-1
ASSLPSGNEQF	.	TRBV5-5	TRBJ2-1
ASPSWGYPGANVLT	.	TRBV21-1	TRBJ2-6
ASSLGLILPF	.	TRBV7-9	TRBJ2-1
ASSPLGSRSYEQY	.	TRBV3-1/TRBV3-2	TRBJ2-7
ASSQSWLGQADTQY	.	TRBV4-1	TRBJ2-3
ASGLNRGGITEAF	.	TRBV12-5	TRBJ1-1
ATSLTTQDTDTQY	few	TRBV15	TRBJ2-3
ASSLNTEAF	.	TRBV14	TRBJ1-1
ASSSTVSGGDTQY	few	TRBV7-3	TRBJ2-3
ASSLHRGSNTEAF	.	TRBV5-1	TRBJ1-1
ASIKTGGINEKLF	.	TRBV7-9	TRBJ1-4
ASGGGTSQAGELF	.	TRBV12-5	TRBJ2-2
ASSGAGQGKETQY	.	TRBV5-4	TRBJ2-5
ASSTTEGGEQF	.	TRBV19	TRBJ2-1
ASTVAGGQETQY	.	TRBV28	TRBJ2-5
ASERSGDYGYT	.	TRBV6-5	TRBJ1-2